This T cell receptor beta chain was sequenced during a study of T-cell memory formation after mild COVID-19 (dated by TCRdb to about 2021). Concerning the study at large: TCR sequence clusters from the two donors were found to be largely donor specific. Longitudinal TCRalpha and TCRbeta repertoire sequencing tracked T-cell clones expanding and contracting after mild COVID-19 in two donors. Two young, previously healthy adult volunteers made up the cohort, one male and one female.

The study at large found these results: Clones contracting from day 15 to 85 had balanced CD4/CD8 phenotypes, while a second wave expanding from day 15 to 37 was biased towards CD4+. Contracting CD4+ clones turned up mainly in the CM and EM memory subsets, whereas EMRA was where CD8+ clones were enriched. SARS-CoV-2 specificity was not confirmed for the second-wave clones peaking on day 37. Only a couple of mild cases were covered by the study, and larger cohorts that include severe cases with pre-infection samples were considered necessary. The detection of some responding clones in pre-infection memory suggests that pre-existing cross-reactive memory T cells joined the SARS-CoV-2 response.

Ficoll-Paque density gradient centrifugation was used to isolate PBMCs. Turning to this clonotype: Which antigen it targets is not known. No much larger clone is present one base from it, and per-base qualities are unavailable.

Instrument used: Illumina NovaSeq 6000. TCRalpha and TCRbeta cDNA libraries were built by 5'RACE with constant-segment primers, adding sample barcodes and unique molecular identifiers. RNA was extracted from every sample with Trizol reagent. Libraries were amplified in two PCR steps, with a second sample barcode and Illumina TruSeq adapters added in the second step. Sequencing of libraries was performed on an Illumina NovaSeq with 2 x 150 bp paired-end reads. Under the source paper's analysis protocol: With migec v1.2.7, reads were demultiplexed and then collapsed into UMI-guided consensus sequences. Using mixcr v2.1.11, UMI consensuses were aligned to TRA and TRB V and J templates and then assembled into clonotypes. A clonotype was counted as expanded or contracted only if both edgeR and NoisET called the change significant, with noise models trained on biological replicates. edgeR calls used a false discovery rate-adjusted p below 0.01 and a log2 fold-change threshold of 1. As an exploratory analysis of dynamics, PCA with hierarchical clustering was applied to max-normalized trajectories of the 1000 most abundant clonotypes. Each responding clone was given a CD4 or CD8 phenotype based on the CD4+ and CD8+ repertoires, which had been sequenced separately. In-frame beta chains were kept once TCRdb had trimmed the public reads at Q25 with fastp and called clones with MiXCR. Rows are unified per CDR3 protein, each entry keeping the most common DNA and genes. The authors' filters were not applied to this entry. The sample yields 400,000 to 550,000 distinct CDR3 sequences; around a quarter were counted once. Approximately 13% of the sample rests with the top ten.

The germline V gene yields SQVTM for CDR1 and ANQGSEA for CDR2. A distance of 9 bases separates the germline ends of V and J, which lose 0 bases and 2 bases respectively. The CDR3 sequence holds 14 residues, the cysteine and phenylalanine included. Kept here is only the CDR3 DNA, which spans 42 bases and is read in frame from base 1. This receptor chain uses TRBV29-1 and TRBJ2-3, with a tentative D gene TRBD1 over 5 matching bases. The TCR was taken from an adult woman who had mild COVID-19 (a few samples of this study predate the infection). The sample titles of this study are shuffled in the database, so cell type and time point are left out; the donor was told from shared clones. The sample was PBMCs or a T cell subset sorted from them (not recorded which). The DNA is as follows: TGCAGCGTTGAAGATGGGGCCGTCACAGATACGCAGTATTTT. Translated, this gives CSVEDGAVTDTQYF.